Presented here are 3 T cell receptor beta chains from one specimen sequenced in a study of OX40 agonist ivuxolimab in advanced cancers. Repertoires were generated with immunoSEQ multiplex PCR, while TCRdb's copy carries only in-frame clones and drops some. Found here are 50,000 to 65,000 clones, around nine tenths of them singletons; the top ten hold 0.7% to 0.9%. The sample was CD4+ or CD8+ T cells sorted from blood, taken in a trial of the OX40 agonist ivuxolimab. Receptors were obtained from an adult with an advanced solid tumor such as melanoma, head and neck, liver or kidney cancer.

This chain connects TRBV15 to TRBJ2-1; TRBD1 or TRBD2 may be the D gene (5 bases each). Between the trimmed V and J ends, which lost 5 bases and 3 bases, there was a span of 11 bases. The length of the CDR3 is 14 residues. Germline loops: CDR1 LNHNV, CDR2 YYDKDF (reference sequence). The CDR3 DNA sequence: TGTGCCACCAGCGGGGACCCTAACTACAATGAGCAGTTCTTC. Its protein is CATSGDPNYNEQFF.

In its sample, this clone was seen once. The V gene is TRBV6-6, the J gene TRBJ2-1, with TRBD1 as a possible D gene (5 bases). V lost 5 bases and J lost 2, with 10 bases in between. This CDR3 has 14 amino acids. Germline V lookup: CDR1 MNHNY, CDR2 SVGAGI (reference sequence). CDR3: CASSPDRTYNEQFF. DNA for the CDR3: TGTGCCAGCAGTCCCGACAGAACCTACAATGAGCAGTTCTTC.

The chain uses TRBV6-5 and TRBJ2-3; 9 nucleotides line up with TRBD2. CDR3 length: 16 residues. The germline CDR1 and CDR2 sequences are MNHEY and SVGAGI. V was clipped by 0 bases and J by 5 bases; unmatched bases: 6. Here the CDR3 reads CASSYSQAGGGDTQYF. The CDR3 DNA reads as TGTGCCAGCAGTTACTCGCAAGCGGGGGGCGGAGATACGCAGTATTTT.